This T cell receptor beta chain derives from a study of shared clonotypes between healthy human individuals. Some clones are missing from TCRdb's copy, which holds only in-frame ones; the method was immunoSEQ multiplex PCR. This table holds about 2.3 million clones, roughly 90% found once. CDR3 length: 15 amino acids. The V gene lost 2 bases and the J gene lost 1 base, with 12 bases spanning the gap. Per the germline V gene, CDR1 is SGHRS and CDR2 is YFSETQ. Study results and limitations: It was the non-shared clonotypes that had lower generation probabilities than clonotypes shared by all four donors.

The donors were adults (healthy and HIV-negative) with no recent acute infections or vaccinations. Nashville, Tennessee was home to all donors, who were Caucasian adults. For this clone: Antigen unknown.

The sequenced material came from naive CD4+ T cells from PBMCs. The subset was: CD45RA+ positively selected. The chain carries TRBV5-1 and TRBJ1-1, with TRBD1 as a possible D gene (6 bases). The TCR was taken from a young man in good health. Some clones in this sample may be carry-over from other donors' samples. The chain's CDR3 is CASSFLAGANTEAFF. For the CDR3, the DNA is TGCGCCAGCAGCTTCCTGGCGGGGGCGAACACTGAAGCTTTCTTT.